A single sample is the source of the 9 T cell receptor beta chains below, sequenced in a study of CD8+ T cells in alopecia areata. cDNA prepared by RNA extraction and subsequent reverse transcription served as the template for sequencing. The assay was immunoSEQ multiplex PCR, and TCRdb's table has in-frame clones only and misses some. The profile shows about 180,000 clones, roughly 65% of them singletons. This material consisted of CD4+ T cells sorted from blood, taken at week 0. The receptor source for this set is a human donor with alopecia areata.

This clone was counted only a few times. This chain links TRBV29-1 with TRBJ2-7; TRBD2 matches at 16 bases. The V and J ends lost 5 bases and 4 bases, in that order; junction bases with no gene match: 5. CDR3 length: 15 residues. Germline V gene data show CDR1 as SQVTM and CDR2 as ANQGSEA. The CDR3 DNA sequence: TGCAGCGTTTCGGGACTAGCGGGGGGGCCTTACGAGCAGTACTTC. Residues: CSVSGLAGGPYEQYF.

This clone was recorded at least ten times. CDR3 in amino acids: CASSLYSGGLFEQYF. In DNA form, the CDR3 reads TGTGCCAGCAGCTTATATAGCGGTGGGCTTTTCGAGCAGTACTTC. The chain uses TRBV11-2 and TRBJ2-7; the D gene is possibly TRBD2 (6 bases). Germline CDR1 is SGHAT and CDR2 is FQNNGV. V dropped 2 bases and J dropped 6 bases, with 17 bases sitting between them. The CDR3 is made up of 15 amino acids.

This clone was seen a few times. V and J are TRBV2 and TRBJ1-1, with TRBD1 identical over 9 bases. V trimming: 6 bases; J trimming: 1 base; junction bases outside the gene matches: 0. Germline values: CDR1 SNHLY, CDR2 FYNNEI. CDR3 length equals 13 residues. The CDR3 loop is CASRTGGNTEAFF. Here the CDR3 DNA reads TGTGCCAGCAGGACAGGGGGGAACACTGAAGCTTTCTTT.

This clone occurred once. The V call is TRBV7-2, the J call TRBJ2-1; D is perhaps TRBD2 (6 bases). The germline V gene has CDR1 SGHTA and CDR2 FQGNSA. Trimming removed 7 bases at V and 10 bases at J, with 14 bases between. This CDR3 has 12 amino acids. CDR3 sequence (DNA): TGTGCCAGCAAACCAGGGAGGAACGAGCAGTTCTTC. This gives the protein CASKPGRNEQFF. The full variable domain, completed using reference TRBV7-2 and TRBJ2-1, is GAGVSQSPSNKVTEKGKDVELRCDPISGHTALYWYRQSLGQGLEFLIYFQGNSAPDKSGLPSDRFSAERTGGSVSTLTIQRTQQEDSAVYLCASKPGRNEQFFGPGTRLTVL.

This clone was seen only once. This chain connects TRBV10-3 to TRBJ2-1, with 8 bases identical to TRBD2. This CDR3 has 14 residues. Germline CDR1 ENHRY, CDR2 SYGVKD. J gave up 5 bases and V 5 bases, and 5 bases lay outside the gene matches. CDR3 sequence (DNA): TGTGCCATCAGTCCGGGGGGGCCAGACAATGAGCAGTTCTTC. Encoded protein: CAISPGGPDNEQFF.

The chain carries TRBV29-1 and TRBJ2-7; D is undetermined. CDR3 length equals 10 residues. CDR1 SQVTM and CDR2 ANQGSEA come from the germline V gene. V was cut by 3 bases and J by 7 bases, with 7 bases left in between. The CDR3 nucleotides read TGCAGCGTTGAGGACGGAGAGCAGTACTTC. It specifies CSVEDGEQYF.

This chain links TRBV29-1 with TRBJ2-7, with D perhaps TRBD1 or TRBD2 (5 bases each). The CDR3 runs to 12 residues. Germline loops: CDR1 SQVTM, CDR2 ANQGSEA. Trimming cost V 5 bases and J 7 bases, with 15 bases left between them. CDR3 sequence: CSVRQAEGEQYF. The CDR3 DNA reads TGCAGCGTTCGTCAGGCCGAGGGGGAGCAGTACTTC.

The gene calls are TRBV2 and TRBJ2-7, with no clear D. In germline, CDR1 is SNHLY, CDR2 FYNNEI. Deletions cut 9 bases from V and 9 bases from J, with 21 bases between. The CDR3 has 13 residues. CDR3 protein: CASGSEFLGGQYF. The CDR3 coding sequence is TGTGCCAGTGGGTCTGAGTTTTTGGGCGGGCAGTACTTC.

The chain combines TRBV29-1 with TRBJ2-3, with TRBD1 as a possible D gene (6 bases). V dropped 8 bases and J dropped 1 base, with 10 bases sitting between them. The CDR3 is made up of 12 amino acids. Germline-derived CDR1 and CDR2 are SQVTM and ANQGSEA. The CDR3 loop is CSIRQGTDTQYF. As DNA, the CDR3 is TGCAGCATTAGACAGGGCACAGATACGCAGTATTTT.